Listed below are T cell receptor beta chains from one sample, sequenced in a study of PD-L1 blockade in urothelial cancer. The protocol was immunoSEQ multiplex PCR, while the TCRdb copy is restricted to in-frame clones and leaves out a portion. The sample includes 87,000 or so clones, roughly 84% seen only once; the top ten take roughly 2%. The material was PBMCs, obtained around atezolizumab (anti-PD-L1) treatment. The source is a man in his fifties or sixties with urothelial cancer. The conserved cysteine and the conserved F or W are not part of the CDR3 here. D genes are given only for firm matches.

TRBJ2-3	TRBV7-9	TRBD2	ASSLGGLATDTQY
TRBJ1-5	TRBV15	-	ATSRDPAGSYQPQH
TRBJ2-3	TRBV7-2	TRBD1	ASGDRDTQY
TRBJ2-3	TRBV11-3	-	ASSLDNRINRSSNTDTQY
TRBJ2-5	TRBV28	TRBD2	ASSPGGKETQY
TRBJ2-1	TRBV4-1	TRBD2	ASSHQPISRGGEQF
TRBJ2-1	TRBV10-1	-	ASSASRSAEQF
TRBJ2-2	TRBV6-5	-	ASSYGRLSNTGELF
TRBJ1-2	TRBV29-1	-	STEDKNYGYT
TRBJ2-7	TRBV21-1	-	ASSKGMGLYPYEQY
TRBJ2-1	TRBV4-2	TRBD1	ASSQETGTGVLNEQF
TRBJ2-5	TRBV5-1	TRBD1	ASSRPGTEETQY
TRBJ2-7	TRBV6-1	-	ASLDGGEQY
TRBJ2-6	TRBV12-5	TRBD1	ASGLGGTGFSGANVLT
TRBJ2-1	TRBV11-2	-	ASSLASGYNEQF
TRBJ1-6	TRBV4-1	-	ASSQDQPPSGQNNSPLH
TRBJ1-2	TRBV19	TRBD1	ASSPTGSGGYT
TRBJ1-1	TRBV28	TRBD1	ASSLIIVGGTGGSDTEAF
TRBJ2-5	TRBV19	-	ASSRERGFQETQY
TRBJ2-3	TRBV18	TRBD1	ASSPGQGTDTQY
TRBJ2-6	TRBV19	TRBD1	ASSIANRGPGANVLT
TRBJ2-5	TRBV4-2	-	ASSQKAGANQAETQY
TRBJ2-1	TRBV10-3	-	AISGGTDVNEQF
TRBJ1-5	TRBV6-5	TRBD1	ASRLDRDGQPQH
TRBJ1-5	TRBV18	-	ASSPTTATAGQPQH
TRBJ1-1	TRBV27	TRBD1	ASSPGLGQALTEAF
TRBJ2-7	TRBV7-2	-	ASSLAWPVSYEQY
TRBJ2-1	TRBV29-1	TRBD2	SVEGQGLAAYNEQF
TRBJ2-1	TRBV28	TRBD2	ASSPPSGASGYNEQF
TRBJ2-7	TRBV6-5	-	ASRRGTSADYEQY
TRBJ2-1	TRBV7-9	-	ASSLSKNNEQF
TRBJ2-5	TRBV6-5	TRBD2	ASSVRAGGWETQY
TRBJ1-1	TRBV5-1	TRBD1	ASSFQGATGMRGSTEAF
TRBJ1-3	TRBV5-5	TRBD1	ASSPGTAMNTIY
TRBJ1-3	TRBV21-1	-	ASSRPPPSRNSGNTIY
TRBJ2-5	TRBV10-3	TRBD2	AIRGSGGGETQY
TRBJ1-1	TRBV28	-	ASSFVGRTEAF
TRBJ2-5	TRBV9	TRBD1	ASSDLQGGFETQY
TRBJ2-5	TRBV6-1	TRBD2	ATRMTSGSAETQY
TRBJ2-1	TRBV5-1	TRBD1	ANPTGGSDEQF
TRBJ2-7	TRBV25-1	TRBD2	ASTGLAGGEQY
TRBJ2-7	TRBV15	TRBD2	ATSDPSGSLGSEQY
TRBJ2-3	TRBV7-9	TRBD2	ASRRGGNTDTQY
TRBJ1-2	TRBV28	TRBD1	ASSRGQGGDGYT
TRBJ2-1	TRBV10-2	TRBD1	ASSLQGAMSEQF
TRBJ1-5	TRBV4-2	TRBD1	ASSQDFGTVGQPQH
TRBJ1-6	TRBV19	TRBD1	ASSNHRDRGSPLH
TRBJ2-7	TRBV15	TRBD2	ATSRDQGSGGYEQY
TRBJ2-7	TRBV18	-	ASSPPSVPEQY
TRBJ2-5	TRBV9	TRBD2	ASSKTTSGGVETQY
TRBJ2-5	TRBV5-1	-	ASSLLGQETQY
TRBJ1-1	TRBV27	TRBD1	ASSLRTGPNTEAF